These 17 T cell receptor beta chains were sequenced from one sample in a study of shared clonotypes between healthy human individuals. Sequencing used immunoSEQ multiplex PCR; TCRdb keeps in-frame clones, though not all of them. This repertoire shows approximately 250,000 clones, 65% to 70% found once; its top ten account for roughly 11%. Sequenced sample: memory CD4+ T cells sorted from blood. The subset here: CD45RA-negative fraction. These receptors all come from a man aged 30 to 45 in good health.

This chain links TRBV6-5 with TRBJ1-5; 8 nucleotides line up with TRBD1. The V gene end was trimmed by 2 bases and the J gene end by 4 bases; junction bases not matched to a gene: 4. The CDR3 covers 15 residues. From germline, CDR1 is MNHEY and CDR2 SVGAGI. CDR3 DNA: TGTGCCAGCAGTTACAGGACAGGGTATAATCAGCCCCAGCATTTT. Translating it yields CASSYRTGYNQPQHF.

V usage is TRBV27 and J usage is TRBJ2-1; a possible D gene is TRBD1 (6 bases). The CDR3 spans 15 residues. Trimming cost V 5 bases and J 8 bases, with 19 bases left between them. Germline CDR1 reads MNHEY; CDR2 reads SMNVEV (reference sequence). The CDR3 DNA reads TGTGCCAGCAGTCCCGGACAGCAACCAAGGGATGAGCAGTTCTTC. It translates to CASSPGQQPRDEQFF.

The chain is built from TRBV7-2 and TRBJ2-7; 7 bases map to TRBD1. The CDR3 runs 15 residues. V gave up 0 bases and J gave up 5 bases; unmatched junction bases: 7. Germline CDR1 reads SGHTA; CDR2 reads FQGNSA. In nucleotides, the CDR3 is TGTGCCAGCAGCTTAGCCATGACAGGGAACCACGAGCAGTACTTC. Translated: CASSLAMTGNHEQYF.

The chain has TRBV25-1 and TRBJ2-5; TRBD1 aligns across 7 bases. The CDR3 has 14 amino acids. Germline lookup yields CDR1 MGHDK and CDR2 SYGVNS. V trimming: 5 bases; J trimming: 6 bases; junction bases outside the gene matches: 9. This CDR3 is CASSTGTAMKTQYF. CDR3 nucleotides: TGTGCCAGCAGTACCGGGACAGCGATGAAGACCCAGTACTTC.

The genes are TRBV5-8 and TRBJ2-1; perhaps TRBD2 as D (6 bases). CDR3 length: 15 amino acids. Germline V gene data show CDR1 as SGHTS and CDR2 as YDEGEE. V was pared by 7 bases and J by 4 bases, with 18 bases between. CDR3 in amino acids: CASWPLGGNYNEQFF. Written as DNA, the CDR3 is TGTGCCAGCTGGCCATTGGGCGGGAATTACAATGAGCAGTTCTTC.

This chain connects TRBV27 to TRBJ1-1; TRBD1 agrees at 7 bases. The junction had 2 bases not matched to a gene; V was cut back by 4 bases and J by 0 bases. CDR3 length: 14 residues. Germline V gene sequence: CDR1 MNHEY, CDR2 SMNVEV (reference sequence). The CDR3 DNA is TGTGCCAGCAGTTATGGACAGGTGAACACTGAAGCTTTCTTT. This translates into CASSYGQVNTEAFF.

The chain links TRBV5-4 to TRBJ2-3; TRBD2 is a possible D gene (5 bases). The CDR3 has 14 amino acids. The V gene's germline CDR1 is SGHNT and CDR2 YYREEE (reference sequence). The V and J ends lost 5 bases and 0 bases respectively, with 10 bases between them. The CDR3: CASRLQRSTDTQYF. The DNA of the CDR3 is TGTGCCAGCAGGTTACAGCGGAGCACAGATACGCAGTATTTT.

This clone has a handful of counts. The chain combines TRBV6-6 with TRBJ2-1; 9 positions agree with TRBD1. Germline V gives CDR1 MNHNY, CDR2 SVGAGI (reference sequence). J lost 9 bases, V lost 7 bases, and 7 bases had no gene match. The CDR3 extends over 13 amino acids. The CDR3 loop is CASNGQGWGEQFF. CDR3 sequence (DNA): TGTGCCAGCAACGGACAGGGGTGGGGTGAGCAGTTCTTC.

CDR3: CASSYSGGTLYNEQFF. Written as DNA, the CDR3 is TGTGCCAGCAGTTACTCGGGGGGGACCCTCTACAATGAGCAGTTCTTC. V is TRBV6-5 and J is TRBJ2-1, with 7 nucleotides matching TRBD2. CDR3 length: 16 amino acids. Germline loops: CDR1 MNHEY, CDR2 SVGAGI. Trimming took 0 bases from V and 3 from J; bases not matched to a gene: 5.

This clone is a singleton in its sample. The V call is TRBV11-2, the J call TRBJ2-2, with D perhaps TRBD1 or TRBD2 (6 bases each). Germline V gene lookup returns CDR1 SGHAT and CDR2 FQNNGV. Trimming removed 6 bases at V and 1 base at J, with 15 bases between. CDR3 size: 16 residues. Here the CDR3 reads CASRGGHAQNTGELFF. The CDR3 nucleotides are TGTGCCAGCAGGGGGGGCCACGCCCAGAACACCGGGGAGCTGTTTTTT.

This clone has only one observation. The chain uses TRBV6-1 and TRBJ1-2; 7 bases fit TRBD1. The junction had 7 bases not matched to a gene; V was cut back by 6 bases and J by 3 bases. Germline CDR1 MNHNS, CDR2 SASEGT. The CDR3 is 14 residues long. CDR3 sequence: CASSRNRGHYGYTF. As DNA, the CDR3 is TGTGCCAGCAGCCGTAACAGGGGCCACTATGGCTACACCTTC.

This clone was detected only a few times. The chain couples TRBV4-3 to TRBJ1-2, with D maybe TRBD1 (5 bases). Germline values: CDR1 LGHNA, CDR2 YSLEER. This CDR3 contains 16 residues. The ends were cut back, 2 bases at V and 6 bases at J, with 19 bases in the middle. The CDR3 sequence is CASSQQTAGHGNGYTF. The DNA for the CDR3 is TGCGCCAGCAGCCAACAAACGGCCGGACACGGTAATGGCTACACCTTC.

The V call is TRBV6-1, the J call TRBJ2-1; TRBD2 aligns across 11 bases. Germline values: CDR1 MNHNS, CDR2 SASEGT. CDR3 size: 20 residues. J lost 5 bases, V lost 1 base, and 16 bases had no gene match. CDR3 sequence (DNA): TGTGCCAGCAGTGAAGTGTGGGAACTAGCGGGAGTGGGTGGAGACAATGAGCAGTTCTTC. Protein: CASSEVWELAGVGGDNEQFF.

V is TRBV11-2 and J is TRBJ2-5, with 11 bases aligning to TRBD1. V trimming: 5 bases; J trimming: 0 bases; junction bases outside the gene matches: 5. CDR1 and CDR2 from the germline V gene are SGHAT and FQNNGV. The CDR3 runs to 16 residues. The CDR3 sequence is CASSLGQGAYQETQYF. CDR3 sequence (DNA): TGTGCCAGCAGCCTAGGACAGGGGGCGTACCAAGAGACCCAGTACTTC. The full variable domain, rest sourced from reference TRBV11-2 and TRBJ2-5, is EAGVAQSPRYKIIEKRQSVAFWCNPISGHATLYWYQQILGQGPKLLIQFQNNGVVDDSQLPKDRFSAERLKGVDSTLKIQPAKLEDSAVYLCASSLGQGAYQETQYFGPGTRLLVL.

The chain couples TRBV28 to TRBJ1-5, with 7 bases matching TRBD1. This CDR3 is built from 13 residues. The trim removed 6 bases at V and 7 bases at J, leaving 6 bases unmatched. Germline V CDR1 and CDR2: MDHEN, SYDVKM. The CDR3: CASSRQGWQPQHF. DNA for the CDR3: TGTGCCAGCAGCCGACAGGGTTGGCAGCCCCAGCATTTT.

J is TRBJ2-1 and V is TRBV28; perhaps D is TRBD1 or TRBD2 (6 bases each). V was trimmed by 3 bases and J by 0 bases, leaving 21 bases between them. CDR3 length: 19 amino acids. Germline V gene sequence: CDR1 MDHEN, CDR2 SYDVKM. The CDR3 reads CASSLRGDSHLISYNEQFF. In nucleotides, the CDR3 is TGTGCCAGCAGTTTGAGGGGGGACTCCCATTTAATCTCCTACAATGAGCAGTTCTTC.

The chain couples TRBV11-2 to TRBJ1-4, with D possibly matching TRBD1 (6 bases). Per the germline V gene, CDR1 is SGHAT and CDR2 is FQNNGV. V gave up 1 base and J gave up 0 bases, with 6 bases separating them. This CDR3 is 15 amino acids long. The CDR3 DNA reads as TGTGCCAGCAGCTTAGGGACAGCAACTAATGAAAAACTGTTTTTT. Translating it yields CASSLGTATNEKLFF.